These 23 T cell receptor beta chains share one sample of origin, sequenced in a study of OX40 agonist ivuxolimab in advanced cancers. Using immunoSEQ multiplex PCR, the repertoire was profiled, and TCRdb retains in-frame clones only, with some absent. This table holds roughly 100,000 clones, 90% to 95% found once. The sample in question was CD4+ or CD8+ T cells sorted from blood, obtained in a trial of the OX40 agonist ivuxolimab. These TCRs come from an adult with an advanced solid tumor such as melanoma, head and neck, liver or kidney cancer.

The chain joins TRBV2 to TRBJ1-5; TRBD1 is a possible D gene (6 bases). CDR3 length equals 16 residues. Deletions cut 4 bases from V and 4 bases from J, with 17 bases between. The germline V gene has CDR1 SNHLY and CDR2 FYNNEI. CDR3 sequence: CASSAQPGRGNQPQHF. The CDR3 nucleotides are TGTGCCAGCAGTGCCCAGCCAGGGAGGGGGAATCAGCCCCAGCATTTT.

This chain links TRBV18 with TRBJ2-1, with D hard to call. Germline CDR1 is KGHSH and CDR2 is LQKENI. The V end lost 3 bases, the J end lost 3 bases, and 12 bases lay between the germline ends. The length of the CDR3 is 15 residues. CDR3: CASSPGHADYNEQFF. In nucleotides, the CDR3 is TGTGCCAGCTCACCCGGGCACGCGGACTACAATGAGCAGTTCTTC. The whole variable domain, filled in from reference TRBV18 and TRBJ2-1, reads NAGVMQNPRHLVRRRGQEARLRCSPMKGHSHVYWYRQLPEEGLKFMVYLQKENIIDESGMPKERFSAEFPKEGPSILRIQQVVRGDSAAYFCASSPGHADYNEQFFGPGTRLTVL.

The chain couples TRBV4-2 to TRBJ1-3; D ambiguous. The CDR3 covers 16 residues. Germline V lookup: CDR1 LGHNA, CDR2 YNFKEQ. Between the trimmed V and J ends, which lost 2 bases and 0 bases, there was a span of 11 bases. Written as DNA, the CDR3 is TGTGCCAGCAGCCAACCCTATCTGAACTCTGGAAACACCATATATTTT. This sequence encodes CASSQPYLNSGNTIYF.

The rearrangement links TRBV4-2 to TRBJ2-6; the D gene is possibly TRBD1 (5 bases). The germline CDR1 and CDR2 sequences are LGHNA and YNFKEQ. This CDR3 contains 16 residues. The germline V and J ends were trimmed by 4 bases and 0 bases, with 10 bases remaining between them. CDR3 in amino acids: CASSPGKDSGANVLTF. The CDR3 bases are TGTGCCAGCAGCCCAGGGAAGGACTCTGGGGCCAACGTCCTGACTTTC.

V usage is TRBV7-3 and J usage is TRBJ2-1; D is ambiguous. Trimming removed 3 bases from V and 0 bases from J, with 9 bases in between. Per the germline V gene, CDR1 is SGHTA and CDR2 is FQGTGA. The CDR3 runs 15 residues. The CDR3 sequence: CASSLIADSYNEQFF. The DNA of the CDR3 is TGTGCCAGCAGCTTGATAGCCGACTCCTACAATGAGCAGTTCTTC.

The chain recombines TRBV6-1 with TRBJ2-7, with D maybe TRBD2 (6 bases). This CDR3 comprises 15 residues. With 6 bases removed from V and 1 base from J, the gap between germline ends came to 16 bases. Germline CDR1 MNHNS, CDR2 SASEGT. This CDR3 reads CASRRAGGISYEQYV. CDR3 DNA sequence: TGTGCCAGCAGGAGGGCCGGCGGGATTTCCTACGAGCAGTACGTC.

CDR3 residues: CASSAGGSTDTQYF. CDR3 bases: TGTGCCAGCAGCGCCGGGGGGTCCACAGATACGCAGTATTTT. The chain is built from TRBV9 and TRBJ2-3; 7 nucleotides line up with TRBD2. Germline values: CDR1 SGDLS, CDR2 YYNGEE. This CDR3 spans 14 amino acids. V shed 3 bases and J 2 bases; nucleotides not matched to a gene: 3.

The rearrangement joins TRBV2 to TRBJ1-5, with D unresolved. Trimming removed 4 bases at V and 6 bases at J, with 10 bases between. The CDR3 contains 13 residues. Germline V gene data show CDR1 as SNHLY and CDR2 as FYNNEI. For the CDR3, the DNA is TGTGCCAGCAGTGGAAACGTCGGTCAGCCCCAGCATTTT. As protein: CASSGNVGQPQHF.

The chain carries TRBV2 and TRBJ2-5; D is unresolved. CDR1 and CDR2 from the germline V gene are SNHLY and FYNNEI. The CDR3 is 14 residues long. V lost 6 bases and J 5 bases, leaving 16 bases between the germline ends. CDR3 nucleotide sequence: TGTGCCAGCAGCCCCGGGCCGACACGGGAGACCCAGTACTTC. Protein sequence: CASSPGPTRETQYF.

This chain connects TRBV30 to TRBJ1-5; D is uncertain. Trimming cost V 2 bases and J 6 bases, with 8 bases left between them. This CDR3 has 12 residues. Germline lookup yields CDR1 GTSNPN and CDR2 SVGIG (reference sequence). Here the CDR3 reads CAWSTGIQPQHF. The CDR3 bases are TGTGCCTGGAGTACGGGGATTCAGCCCCAGCATTTT.

V and J are TRBV28 and TRBJ1-2; TRBD1 aligns across 7 bases. Trimming took 6 bases from V and 7 from J; bases not matched to a gene: 2. The CDR3 runs to 11 residues. Per the germline V gene, CDR1 is MDHEN and CDR2 is SYDVKM. The CDR3: CASRAGGGYTF. In DNA, the CDR3 is TGTGCCAGCAGGGCAGGGGGTGGCTACACCTTC.

The J gene is TRBJ1-2, the V gene TRBV19; TRBD1 aligns across 8 bases. The junction had 4 bases not matched to a gene; V was cut back by 7 bases and J by 0 bases. This CDR3 is 14 amino acids long. CDR1 and CDR2 (germline): LNHDA, SQIVND (reference sequence). The CDR3 DNA reads TGTGCCAGTATGGAACAGGGGGCTAACTATGGCTACACCTTC. Protein sequence: CASMEQGANYGYTF.

J is TRBJ2-3 and V is TRBV4-2, with D hard to call. Looked up from germline, CDR1 is LGHNA and CDR2 is YNFKEQ. V gave up 1 base and J gave up 2 bases, with 16 bases separating them. This CDR3 is built from 17 residues. This chain's CDR3 is CASSQAFVRYATDTQYF. As DNA, the CDR3 is TGTGCCAGCAGCCAAGCGTTTGTTAGGTATGCCACAGATACGCAGTATTTT.

The chain uses TRBV6-5 and TRBJ1-5, with 8 bases identical to TRBD1. Germline CDR1 MNHEY, CDR2 SVGAGI. Trimming removed 4 bases from V and 0 bases from J; junction bases left unmatched: 2. CDR3 length: 15 residues. CDR3 amino acids: CASSSRGHSNQPQHF. The CDR3 region has the DNA TGTGCCAGCAGTTCCAGGGGGCATAGCAATCAGCCCCAGCATTTT.

This chain uses TRBV6-5 with TRBJ2-3; D unresolved. V was trimmed by 0 bases and J by 0 bases, leaving 4 bases between them. The CDR3 sequence is 14 residues long. Germline lookup yields CDR1 MNHEY and CDR2 SVGAGI. The DNA for the CDR3 is TGTGCCAGCAGTTACTCTCCGAGCACAGATACGCAGTATTTT. It translates to CASSYSPSTDTQYF.

This rearrangement joins TRBV29-1 to TRBJ1-1; no definite D call. The CDR3 loop spans 11 amino acids. Trimming cost V 4 bases and J 3 bases, with 6 bases left between them. Germline assignment: CDR1 SQVTM and CDR2 ANQGSEA. The CDR3 nucleotides are TGCAGCGTTGTAAAGGACACTGAAGCTTTCTTT. Amino acid sequence: CSVVKDTEAFF.

The chain recombines TRBV6-1 with TRBJ2-1, with D tentatively TRBD1 (5 bases). Trimming shortened V by 3 bases and J by 0 bases, and 15 bases separated the two germline ends. Germline assignment: CDR1 MNHNS and CDR2 SASEGT. The CDR3 has 17 residues. CDR3 DNA: TGTGCCAGCAGTGAGCCCTGGGGCCGAATCTCCTACAATGAGCAGTTCTTC. Translating it yields CASSEPWGRISYNEQFF.

The chain joins TRBV9 to TRBJ2-1, with TRBD1 as a possible D gene (5 bases). The CDR3 spans 15 residues. Germline CDR1 SGDLS, CDR2 YYNGEE. V dropped 0 bases and J dropped 7 bases, with 14 bases sitting between them. CDR3: CASSVVGVGGNEQFF. CDR3 nucleotides: TGTGCCAGCAGCGTAGTAGGGGTCGGCGGTAATGAGCAGTTCTTC.

This chain uses TRBV29-1 with TRBJ2-3; D may be TRBD1 (6 bases). The CDR3 length is 13 residues. Trimming pared 5 bases from V and 2 bases from J, leaving 11 bases between. Germline V lookup: CDR1 SQVTM, CDR2 ANQGSEA. The CDR3 DNA reads as TGCAGCGTTTCCACAGGGTTCACAGATACGCAGTATTTT. This codes for CSVSTGFTDTQYF.

The J gene is TRBJ2-2, the V gene TRBV7-6; TRBD2 aligns across 13 bases. The CDR3 has 18 amino acids. Trimming cost V 5 bases and J 4 bases; bases outside gene matches: 10. Germline V gene lookup returns CDR1 SGHVS and CDR2 FNYEAQ. CDR3: CASSLRTSGRRGTGELFF. The CDR3 DNA reads as TGTGCCAGCAGCCTACGGACTAGCGGGAGACGGGGCACCGGGGAGCTGTTTTTT.

The rearrangement joins TRBV9 to TRBJ1-4; possibly TRBD1 for D (6 bases). Germline CDR1 reads SGDLS; CDR2 reads YYNGEE. The CDR3 extends over 14 amino acids. V was cut by 9 bases and J by 5 bases, with 17 bases left in between. CDR3 region: CATSRGGGNEKLFF. CDR3 sequence (DNA): TGTGCCACCTCCAGAGGGGGGGGGAATGAAAAACTGTTTTTT.

The V gene is TRBV6-6, the J gene TRBJ2-6; D remains unclear. The CDR3 loop spans 16 amino acids. Germline-derived CDR1 and CDR2 are MNHNY and SVGAGI (reference sequence). Trimming shortened V by 2 bases and J by 0 bases, and 8 bases separated the two germline ends. CDR3 protein: CASSYPARSGANVLTF. CDR3 in DNA: TGTGCCAGCAGTTACCCAGCCCGCTCTGGGGCCAACGTCCTGACTTTC.

V gene TRBV5-1 combines with J gene TRBJ2-5, with D hard to call. Looked up from germline, CDR1 is SGHRS and CDR2 is YFSETQ. V was pared by 3 bases and J by 0 bases, with 3 bases between. The CDR3 has 12 residues. In nucleotides, the CDR3 is TGCGCCAGCAGCTGGGACCAAGAGACCCAGTACTTC. It translates to CASSWDQETQYF.